A single TCR beta chain is shown here with its context. The CDR3 is made up of 15 amino acids. The germline V gene encodes CDR1 MNHNY and CDR2 SVGAGI (reference sequence). J lost 8 bases, V lost 6 bases, and 12 bases had no gene match. The sample is drawn from a study of T cells in tumors after PD-1 blockade. The table came from immunoSEQ multiplex PCR; TCRdb's copy has only in-frame clones and leaves some out. The sample consists of about 60,000 clones, approximately 79% of them appearing once. Source: PBMCs, taken after anti-PD-1 treatment. The sequence was obtained from a human donor with basal cell carcinoma. The V and J genes are TRBV6-6 and TRBJ1-4; 7 nucleotides agree with TRBD1. The DNA for the CDR3 is TGTGCCAGCAGGCTGACAGGGTATCTTGAGGAAAAACTGTTTTTT. Its protein product is CASRLTGYLEEKLFF.